The TCR beta chain described here comes from a study of T cells in narcolepsy. Study context: Healthy controls were enrolled alongside patients with narcolepsy type 1 or type 2.

Overall study findings and caveats: Autoreactive clonotypes reportedly recurred in blood of same and different patients, not controls. HCRT-specific and TRIB2-specific autoreactive clonotypes appeared among same-patient CSF and blood CD4+ clonotypes.

V was shortened by 2 bases and J by 7 bases, with 12 bases between the two germline ends. CDR3 length equals 14 residues. Germline assignment: CDR1 MNHEY and CDR2 SVGAGI. Profiling relied on immunoSEQ multiplex PCR, and the TCRdb table lists in-frame clones only, not all of them. The sample shows 25,000 to 35,000 clones, 79% of them seen only once. With respect to this clone: The antigen remains unidentified.

The chain employs TRBV6-5 and TRBJ1-5; the D is unclear. The TCR comes from a human donor in good health. The sample comprised memory (CD45RA-) CD4+ T cells from blood. CDR3 coding DNA: TGTGCCAGCAGTTACCAGCCGGGCGGGCAGCCCCAGCATTTT. Its translation is CASSYQPGGQPQHF.